The next 14 T cell receptor beta chains were all read from a single sample in a study of T cell repertoires in cytomegalovirus infection (dated by TCRdb to about 2019). These TCRs' antigens remain unknown. Sequencing used an Illumina HiSeq 1500. The public reads were quality trimmed at Q25 with fastp and then assembled into clones with MiXCR by TCRdb, keeping productive beta chains. For every CDR3 protein sequence, its rows merge into one entry that carries the most common genes and DNA. Counted in this sample were approximately 130,000 distinct CDR3 sequences; about 24% of them appeared once. The ten largest account for 30% to 40% of the sample. Material for sequencing was PBMCs, sequenced either directly or after in vitro stimulation (not recorded which). These TCRs come from a human donor in good health (CMV status not recorded). Some clones in this sample may be carry-over from other donors' samples.

This clonotype was observed at least ten times. This chain connects TRBV7-9 to TRBJ2-5; no definite D call. With 5 bases removed from V and 0 bases from J, the gap between germline ends came to 10 bases. Germline V gene data show CDR1 as SEHNR and CDR2 as FQNEAQ (reference sequence). The CDR3 consists of 14 residues. This CDR3 reads CASSGSPYQETQYF. The CDR3 nucleotides read TGTGCCAGCAGCGGTAGCCCGTACCAAGAGACCCAGTACTTC.

This rearrangement joins TRBV6-1 to TRBJ2-1, with D unclear. The CDR3 spans 14 residues. CDR1 and CDR2 from the germline V gene are MNHNS and SASEGT. V lost 1 base, J lost 10 bases, and 14 bases lay in between. The CDR3 reads CASSEVQYVAEQFF. The CDR3 bases are TGTGCCAGCAGTGAAGTACAGTACGTAGCAGAGCAGTTCTTC.

V and J are TRBV30 and TRBJ2-5; 10 positions agree with TRBD2. Trimming at V came to 7 bases and at J to 4 bases, leaving 12 bases not matched to a gene. The CDR3 runs to 15 residues. CDR1 is GTSNPN and CDR2 is SVGIG in the germline V gene (reference sequence). The CDR3 protein is CASTSIAGGRETQYF. In DNA form, the CDR3 reads TGTGCCTCAACCTCTATAGCGGGAGGAAGAGAGACCCAGTACTTC. The full variable domain, its missing parts supplied by reference TRBV30 and TRBJ2-5, is SQTIHQWPATLVQPVGSPLSLECTVEGTSNPNLYWYRQAAGRGLQLLFYSVGIGQISSEVPQNLSASRPQDRQFILSSKKLLLSDSGFYLCASTSIAGGRETQYFGPGTRLLVL.

J is TRBJ2-7 and V is TRBV7-3; D possibly corresponds to TRBD2 (6 bases). The V and J ends lost 2 bases and 4 bases respectively, with 15 bases between them. Per the germline V gene, CDR1 is SGHTA and CDR2 is FQGTGA. The CDR3 length is 15 residues. CDR3 sequence reads: CASSLSGDFRYEQYF. The CDR3, as DNA: TGTGCCAGCAGCTTATCGGGGGATTTCCGTTACGAGCAGTACTTC.

CDR3 in amino acids: CATSRGTSGSYEQFF. CDR3 coding DNA: TGTGCCACCAGCAGAGGGACTAGCGGGAGCTATGAGCAGTTCTTC. The chain employs TRBV15 and TRBJ2-1, with 13 bases lining up with TRBD2. Germline-derived CDR1 and CDR2 are LNHNV and YYDKDF (reference sequence). The CDR3 is 15 residues long. V was clipped by 1 base and J by 8 bases; unmatched bases: 2.

Remarks on this clonotype: Given a much more abundant clone one base away, this may be a read error. CDR3 amino acids: CASGLAGTTDMQYF. The CDR3 bases are TGTGCCAGCGGGCTAGCGGGGACGACAGATATGCAGTATTTT. The V gene is TRBV28, the J gene TRBJ2-3, with 9 bases fitting TRBD2. The length of the CDR3 is 14 residues. The germline V gene encodes CDR1 MDHEN and CDR2 SYDVKM.

This clonotype appeared a few times. This sequence joins TRBV4-1 and TRBJ2-7; possibly TRBD1 or TRBD2 for D (5 bases each). CDR1 and CDR2 (germline): MGHRA, YSYEKL. This CDR3 region has 15 residues. The V end was cut by 4 bases, the J end by 0 bases, with 13 bases between. CDR3: CASSRDPIHSYEQYV. Written as DNA, the CDR3 is TGCGCCAGCAGCCGGGACCCGATCCACTCCTACGAGCAGTACGTC.

This sequence joins TRBV27 and TRBJ2-3; 8 bases map to TRBD1. Trimming cost V 7 bases and J 6 bases; bases outside gene matches: 12. CDR3 length: 15 residues. CDR1 is MNHEY, CDR2 SMNVEV, per germline (reference sequence). The DNA of the CDR3 is TGTGCCAGCAATTACCAGGGGGCTTTTCCTGATACGCAGTATTTT. As protein: CASNYQGAFPDTQYF.

The chain links TRBV7-2 to TRBJ1-5; no clear D gene. CDR3 length: 12 amino acids. Germline V gene sequence: CDR1 SGHTA, CDR2 FQGNSA. V was clipped by 1 base and J by 8 bases, with 6 bases between them. CDR3 sequence reads: CASSLGLEPQHF. Written as DNA, the CDR3 is TGTGCCAGCAGCTTAGGGCTAGAGCCCCAGCATTTT.

The chain has TRBV11-2 and TRBJ2-1; unclear D gene. The CDR3 sequence is 14 residues long. V was clipped by 2 bases and J by 5 bases, with 10 bases between them. The germline V gene encodes CDR1 SGHAT and CDR2 FQNNGV. CDR3 region: CASSLISGHNEQFF. DNA of the CDR3: TGTGCCAGCAGCTTAATTTCGGGTCACAATGAGCAGTTCTTC. The whole variable domain, filled in from reference TRBV11-2 and TRBJ2-1, reads EAGVAQSPRYKIIEKRQSVAFWCNPISGHATLYWYQQILGQGPKLLIQFQNNGVVDDSQLPKDRFSAERLKGVDSTLKIQPAKLEDSAVYLCASSLISGHNEQFFGPGTRLTVL.

This clonotype was counted ten times or more. V is TRBV12-3 or TRBV12-4 and J is TRBJ2-2; TRBD2 is a possible D gene (5 bases). The CDR3 spans 13 residues. V was cut by 4 bases and J by 6 bases, with 9 bases left in between. CDR3 sequence: CASSSGFPGELFF. DNA of the CDR3: TGTGCCAGCAGTTCGGGGTTTCCCGGGGAGCTGTTTTTT.

Ten or more counts support this clonotype. This chain links TRBV7-2 with TRBJ2-3; D uncertain. Germline V gene sequence: CDR1 SGHTA, CDR2 FQGNSA. Trimming shortened V by 1 base and J by 3 bases, and 5 bases separated the two germline ends. CDR3 length: 13 amino acids. The CDR3 region has the DNA TGTGCCAGCAGCTTAGTCAGAACAGATACGCAGTATTTT. Translating it yields CASSLVRTDTQYF.

This clonotype was counted many times. This chain uses TRBV7-9 with TRBJ1-1; TRBD1 matches 7 bases. V trimming: 5 bases; J trimming: 1 base; junction bases outside the gene matches: 13. Germline CDR1 and CDR2: SEHNR and FQNEAQ (reference sequence). CDR3 length equals 17 residues. CDR3 bases: TGTGCCAGCAGCCCCGTGGATGGGACAGCCAAGAACACTGAAGCTTTCTTT. Its translation: CASSPVDGTAKNTEAFF.

In its sample, this clonotype was seen a few times. This chain connects TRBV6-2 or TRBV6-3 to TRBJ2-1; 7 bases align to TRBD2. The J segment lost 1 base and the V segment lost 6 bases, leaving 9 bases of the junction unmatched. The V gene's germline CDR1 is MNHEY and CDR2 SVGEGT. The CDR3 loop spans 16 amino acids. The CDR3 DNA reads TGTGCCAGCAGGGGGGGGTTCTCGCCTTCCTACAATGAGCAGTTCTTC. Protein: CASRGGFSPSYNEQFF.